These 30 T cell receptor beta chains were sequenced from one sample in a study of cytomegalovirus exposure and HLA in healthy donors. Vbeta (60) and Jbeta (13) primers were used in the PCR. The method was immunoSEQ multiplex PCR; TCRdb's version includes in-frame clones alone and lacks a portion of them. The sample includes hundreds of thousands of clones, under 80% seen only once; the top ten take 2% to 2.5%. Sequences were obtained from PBMCs. The receptor source for this set is a female donor in good health and CMV-seronegative.

The rearrangement links TRBV14 to TRBJ2-1; 7 nucleotides align to TRBD1. CDR3 length equals 15 residues. V was clipped by 1 base and J by 2 bases; unmatched bases: 2. In germline, CDR1 is SGHDN, CDR2 FVKESK. As DNA, the CDR3 is TGTGCCAGCAGCCAAGGGACAGGCGCCTACAATGAGCAGTTCTTC. It translates to CASSQGTGAYNEQFF. Filled out from reference TRBV14 and TRBJ2-1, the complete variable domain reads EAGVTQFPSHSVIEKGQTVTLRCDPISGHDNLYWYRRVMGKEIKFLLHFVKESKQDESGMPNNRFLAERTGGTYSTLKVQPAELEDSGVYFCASSQGTGAYNEQFFGPGTRLTVL.

This clone has just one count. This chain links TRBV9 with TRBJ2-1; D gene unclear. The CDR3 runs 14 residues. Trimming shortened V by 0 bases and J by 4 bases, and 8 bases separated the two germline ends. Germline CDR1 SGDLS, CDR2 YYNGEE. The CDR3 bases are TGTGCCAGCAGCGTAGAACAGCCGTACAATGAGCAGTTCTTC. Residues: CASSVEQPYNEQFF. The variable domain in full, completed from reference TRBV9 and TRBJ2-1, reads DSGVTQTPKHLITATGQRVTLRCSPRSGDLSVYWYQQSLDQGLQFLIQYYNGEERAKGNILERFSAQQFPDLHSELNLSSLELGDSALYFCASSVEQPYNEQFFGPGTRLTVL.

This clone was observed once. The chain is built from TRBV9 and TRBJ2-1; 10 nucleotides align to TRBD2. Per germline, CDR1 SGDLS and CDR2 YYNGEE. J was trimmed by 0 bases and V by 1 base; bases with no gene match: 13. The CDR3 runs 20 residues. In nucleotides, the CDR3 is TGTGCCAGCAGCGTATCCCTAGCGGGAGCTTCAGGCAGCTCCTACAATGAGCAGTTCTTC. This gives the protein CASSVSLAGASGSSYNEQFF.

This clone was detected once. V usage is TRBV5-1 and J usage is TRBJ2-1; possibly TRBD1 for D (5 bases). The CDR3 is made up of 16 amino acids. V lost 0 bases to trimming and J lost 9 bases, with 19 bases between them. The germline V gene encodes CDR1 SGHRS and CDR2 YFSETQ. CDR3 protein: CASSLASGNIFAEQFF. In DNA form, the CDR3 reads TGCGCCAGCAGCTTGGCGTCAGGGAATATTTTTGCTGAGCAGTTCTTC.

The rearrangement links TRBV9 to TRBJ2-1, with TRBD2 identical over 9 bases. The CDR3 covers 13 residues. V lost 0 bases, J lost 13 bases, and 5 bases stayed unmatched. The germline gives CDR1 SGDLS, CDR2 YYNGEE. CDR3 sequence (DNA): TGTGCCAGCAGCGTAGGGATAGCGGGAGTTCAGTTCTTC. Its translation: CASSVGIAGVQFF.

The chain has TRBV13 and TRBJ1-1; D is uncertain. This CDR3 region has 13 residues. V was cut by 7 bases and J by 2 bases, with 11 bases left in between. Germline V gene data show CDR1 as PRHDT and CDR2 as FYEKMQ (reference sequence). CDR3 region: CASNQVTNTEAFF. The CDR3, as DNA: TGTGCCAGCAACCAGGTTACAAACACTGAAGCTTTCTTT.

J is TRBJ1-2 and V is TRBV6-1, with a weak D call TRBD1 (5 bases). Germline V gives CDR1 MNHNS, CDR2 SASEGT. The CDR3 runs 14 residues. V was pared by 11 bases and J by 5 bases, with 21 bases between. The CDR3 sequence: CAGQAPGLGYGYTF. The DNA for the CDR3 is TGTGCCGGCCAAGCTCCAGGGTTGGGATATGGCTACACCTTC.

The rearrangement uses TRBV11-2 and TRBJ1-2, with 9 bases aligning to TRBD1. Trimming removed 8 bases from V and 8 bases from J; junction bases left unmatched: 15. The length of the CDR3 is 15 residues. Per the germline V gene, CDR1 is SGHAT and CDR2 is FQNNGV. Written as DNA, the CDR3 is TGTGCCAGCTCCGTGTCGGGACAGGGAGTTCGGGGCTACACCTTC. It is translated as CASSVSGQGVRGYTF.

This chain uses TRBV7-8 with TRBJ2-1; 11 nucleotides line up with TRBD2. The CDR3 extends over 16 amino acids. CDR1 and CDR2 from the germline V gene are SGHVS and FQNEAQ. The trim removed 4 bases at V and 9 bases at J, leaving 11 bases unmatched. CDR3 sequence (DNA): TGTGCCAGCAGCTCTCGACTAGCGGGACTAAGGGGTGAGCAGTTCTTC. Its protein product is CASSSRLAGLRGEQFF.

This clone was recorded a few times. V and J are TRBV5-1 and TRBJ2-3, with 14 bases lining up with TRBD2. The ends lost 4 bases at V and 1 base at J; junction bases unmatched: 11. This CDR3 is built from 19 residues. CDR1 is SGHRS and CDR2 is YFSETQ in the germline V gene. The CDR3 here is CASSPRGLAGADGTDTQYF. The CDR3 DNA sequence: TGCGCCAGCAGCCCCAGGGGACTAGCGGGAGCAGATGGCACAGATACGCAGTATTTT.

As concerns this clone: A read error may produce the germline difference seen at one junction end. The chain employs TRBV7-7 and TRBJ2-5; no clear D. This CDR3 region has 14 residues. CDR1 SSHAT and CDR2 FNYEAQ come from the germline V gene (reference sequence). CDR3 sequence reads: CASSLDVSAETQYF. CDR3 DNA: TGTGCTAGCAGCTTAGATGTGTCTGCGGAGACCCAGTACTTC. The complete variable domain, with remaining parts taken from reference TRBV7-7 and TRBJ2-5, reads GAGVSQSPRYKVTKRGQDVTLRCDPISSHATLYWYQQALGQGPEFLTYFNYEAQPDKSGLPSDRFSAERPEGSISTLTIQRTEQRDSAMYRCASSLDVSAETQYFGPGTRLLVL.

This chain connects TRBV10-2 to TRBJ2-3; D is possibly TRBD1 (5 bases). Trimming stripped 5 bases from V and 4 bases from J, with 16 bases between. The germline gives CDR1 WSHSY, CDR2 SAAADI. This CDR3 contains 15 residues. In DNA form, the CDR3 reads TGCGCCAGCAGTAGGCAGGGCCGACTGGCAGATACGCAGTATTTT. This sequence encodes CASSRQGRLADTQYF.

The V and J genes are TRBV5-6 and TRBJ2-7; D may be TRBD2 (6 bases). The ends were cut back, 7 bases at V and 2 bases at J, with 10 bases in the middle. The CDR3 runs to 12 residues. Germline CDR1 SGHDT, CDR2 YYEEEE. The CDR3 reads CASSSDAYEQYF. As DNA, the CDR3 is TGTGCCAGCTCTAGCGACGCCTACGAGCAGTACTTC.

As for this clone: Other DNA sequences in the same sample also yield this CDR3. The chain joins TRBV7-9 to TRBJ2-5; 9 bases are shared with TRBD1. The CDR3 runs 14 residues. CDR1 is SEHNR and CDR2 is FQNEAQ in the germline V gene (reference sequence). Losses at the gene ends were 5 bases for V and 5 bases for J; bases not matched to a gene: 6. CDR3 bases: TGTGCCAGCAGCCTGGGGACAGGGAAGGAGACCCAGTACTTC. It codes for CASSLGTGKETQYF.

This clone has more than one count but fewer than ten. V and J are TRBV25-1 and TRBJ1-4, with no clear D. In germline, CDR1 is MGHDK, CDR2 SYGVNS. Deletions cut 2 bases from V and 5 bases from J, with 15 bases between. The CDR3 is 16 residues long. The CDR3, as DNA: TGTGCCAGCAGTGAAGCCGGCGGGCGGCTCAATGAAAAACTGTTTTTT. Translation: CASSEAGGRLNEKLFF.

The chain has TRBV16 and TRBJ2-1, with 9 bases matching TRBD2. CDR3 length: 17 amino acids. Germline CDR1 reads KGHSY; CDR2 reads FQNENV. Trimming took 4 bases from V and 0 from J; bases not matched to a gene: 7. DNA for the CDR3: TGTGCCAGCAGCCCGAGTTTTAGCGGGAGCTCCTACAATGAGCAGTTCTTC. Protein sequence: CASSPSFSGSSYNEQFF. The full variable domain, in which reference TRBV16 and TRBJ2-1 provide the parts outside the CDR3, is GEEVAQTPKHLVRGEGQKAKLYCAPIKGHSYVFWYQQVLKNEFKFLISFQNENVFDETGMPKERFSAKCLPNSPCSLEIQATKLEDSAVYFCASSPSFSGSSYNEQFFGPGTRLTVL.

The chain couples TRBV18 to TRBJ2-3, with 10 bases aligning to TRBD2. Per the germline V gene, CDR1 is KGHSH and CDR2 is LQKENI. This CDR3 spans 15 amino acids. Trimming removed 0 bases from V and 6 bases from J; junction bases left unmatched: 3. This CDR3 reads CASSPPSGRDDTQYF. CDR3 bases: TGTGCCAGCTCACCACCCAGCGGGAGGGATGATACGCAGTATTTT.

The rearrangement links TRBV5-6 to TRBJ1-1, with a weak D call TRBD1 (6 bases). Germline values: CDR1 SGHDT, CDR2 YYEEEE. The germline V and J ends were trimmed by 0 bases and 8 bases, with 8 bases remaining between them. This CDR3 has 12 amino acids. The CDR3 DNA sequence: TGTGCCAGCAGCTTGGCCGACAGGGAAGCTTTCTTT. It codes for CASSLADREAFF.

This chain uses TRBV2 with TRBJ2-7; a weak D match, TRBD2 (5 bases). From germline, CDR1 is SNHLY and CDR2 FYNNEI. The CDR3 has 13 residues. Deletions cut 7 bases from V and 0 bases from J, with 10 bases between. In DNA form, the CDR3 reads TGTGCCAGCACGGGAAATCCCTCCTACGAGCAGTACTTC. The encoded protein is CASTGNPSYEQYF.

V gene TRBV7-2 combines with J gene TRBJ2-7; 12 nucleotides match TRBD2. Losses at the gene ends were 0 bases for V and 5 bases for J; bases not matched to a gene: 5. In germline, CDR1 is SGHTA, CDR2 FQGNSA. This CDR3 is 16 amino acids long. This chain's CDR3 is CASSLASRLAGDEQYF. DNA for the CDR3: TGTGCCAGCAGCTTAGCATCCCGACTAGCGGGAGACGAGCAGTACTTC.

This sequence joins TRBV14 and TRBJ2-3, with D perhaps TRBD2 (5 bases). The length of the CDR3 is 17 residues. The germline gives CDR1 SGHDN, CDR2 FVKESK. V shed 1 base and J shed 3 bases, with 17 bases lying between them. CDR3: CASSQGLFGIGTDTQYF. The DNA of the CDR3 is TGTGCCAGCAGCCAAGGGTTATTCGGGATAGGGACAGATACGCAGTATTTT.

This rearrangement joins TRBV6-1 to TRBJ2-1; TRBD2 might be the D (6 bases). V dropped 6 bases and J dropped 4 bases, with 13 bases sitting between them. Germline values: CDR1 MNHNS, CDR2 SASEGT. The length of the CDR3 is 14 residues. CDR3 bases: TGTGCCAGCAGCTGGGGAGGATTATACAATGAGCAGTTCTTC. As protein: CASSWGGLYNEQFF.

The chain combines TRBV27 with TRBJ2-5, with 12 bases lining up with TRBD2. Gene TRBJ2-7 matches the end of the DNA better, so the J call may be wrong. CDR1 and CDR2 (germline): MNHEY, SMNVEV (reference sequence). The CDR3 is 16 amino acids. The CDR3 loop is CASRSLAGGPMDEQYF. In nucleotides, the CDR3 is TGTGCCAGCCGGAGCCTAGCGGGAGGGCCAATGGACGAGCAGTACTTC.

A few counts support this clone. V gene TRBV5-4 combines with J gene TRBJ1-2; perhaps TRBD1 as D (5 bases). Trimming removed 2 bases from V and 8 bases from J, with 19 bases in between. This CDR3 region has 15 residues. Germline V lookup: CDR1 SGHNT, CDR2 YYREEE (reference sequence). The CDR3 DNA follows: TGTGCCAGCAGCTTTTCGATTCAGGGTTTATTGGGCTACACCTTC. Amino acid sequence: CASSFSIQGLLGYTF.

The chain combines TRBV7-3 with TRBJ1-3; D is unclear. The CDR3 loop spans 15 amino acids. The ends were cut back, 5 bases at V and 0 bases at J, with 11 bases in the middle. CDR1 and CDR2 from the germline V gene are SGHTA and FQGTGA. The CDR3 region is CASSPDWSSGNTIYF. CDR3 bases: TGTGCCAGCAGCCCAGACTGGAGCTCTGGAAACACCATATATTTT.

The V call is TRBV5-6, the J call TRBJ2-1; the D gene is possibly TRBD2 (5 bases). V dropped 1 base and J dropped 0 bases, with 14 bases sitting between them. Germline-derived CDR1 and CDR2 are SGHDT and YYEEEE. The CDR3 consists of 17 residues. CDR3: CASSLLFAGSSYNEQFF. CDR3 bases: TGTGCCAGCAGCTTGTTATTTGCTGGGAGCTCCTACAATGAGCAGTTCTTC.

This clone has just one count. This chain connects TRBV18 to TRBJ2-7; TRBD1 might be the D (6 bases). CDR1 and CDR2 from the germline V gene are KGHSH and LQKENI. The V end lost 0 bases, the J end lost 5 bases, and 11 bases lay between the germline ends. The CDR3 totals 14 residues. CDR3 in DNA: TGTGCCAGCTCACCACCACCGACAGGTGACGAGCAGTACTTC. This sequence encodes CASSPPPTGDEQYF. Looking up the rest from reference TRBV18 and TRBJ2-7 gives the full variable domain: NAGVMQNPRHLVRRRGQEARLRCSPMKGHSHVYWYRQLPEEGLKFMVYLQKENIIDESGMPKERFSAEFPKEGPSILRIQQVVRGDSAAYFCASSPPPTGDEQYFGPGTRLTVT.

The CDR3 loop reads CASSGGGAAFEKLFF. CDR3 nucleotides: TGTGCCAGCAGCGGAGGGGGCGCGGCGTTTGAAAAACTGTTTTTT. The rearrangement links TRBV7-2 to TRBJ1-4, with TRBD1 matching over 7 bases. This CDR3 is 15 amino acids long. V dropped 5 bases and J dropped 7; count of bases not matched to a gene: 10. Per the germline V gene, CDR1 is SGHTA and CDR2 is FQGNSA.

J is TRBJ1-4 and V is TRBV19; 8 bases line up with TRBD1. The V gene's germline CDR1 is LNHDA and CDR2 SQIVND (reference sequence). V trimming: 9 bases; J trimming: 4 bases; junction bases outside the gene matches: 4. CDR3 size: 13 residues. CDR3: CASWDRINEKLFF. The DNA of the CDR3 is TGTGCCAGCTGGGACAGGATTAATGAAAAACTGTTTTTT.

The V and J genes are TRBV15 and TRBJ1-3; D possibly corresponds to TRBD1 (5 bases). The CDR3 totals 14 residues. Germline assignment: CDR1 LNHNV and CDR2 YYDKDF (reference sequence). Trimming removed 3 bases from V and 1 base from J, with 7 bases in between. CDR3 loop: CATSSGGSGNTIYF. The CDR3 DNA reads as TGTGCCACCAGCAGCGGGGGGTCTGGAAACACCATATATTTT.